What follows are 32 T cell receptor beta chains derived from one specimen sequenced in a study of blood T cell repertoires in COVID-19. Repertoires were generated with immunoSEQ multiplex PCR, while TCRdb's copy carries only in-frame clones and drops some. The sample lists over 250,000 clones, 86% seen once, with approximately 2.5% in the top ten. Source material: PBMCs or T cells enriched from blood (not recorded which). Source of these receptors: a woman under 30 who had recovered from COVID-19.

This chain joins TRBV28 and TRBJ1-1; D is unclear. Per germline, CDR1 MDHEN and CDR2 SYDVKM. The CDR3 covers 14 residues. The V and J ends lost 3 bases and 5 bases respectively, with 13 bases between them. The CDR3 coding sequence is TGTGCCAGCAGTTTCGGGGTGGTGTGGACTGAAGCTTTCTTT. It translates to CASSFGVVWTEAFF.

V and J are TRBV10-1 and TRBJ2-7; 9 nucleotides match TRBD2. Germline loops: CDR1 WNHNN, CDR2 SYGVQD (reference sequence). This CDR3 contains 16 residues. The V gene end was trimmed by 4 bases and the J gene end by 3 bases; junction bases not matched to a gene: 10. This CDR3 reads CASSAEATSGYYEQYF. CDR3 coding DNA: TGCGCCAGCAGTGCGGAGGCGACTAGCGGATACTACGAGCAGTACTTC.

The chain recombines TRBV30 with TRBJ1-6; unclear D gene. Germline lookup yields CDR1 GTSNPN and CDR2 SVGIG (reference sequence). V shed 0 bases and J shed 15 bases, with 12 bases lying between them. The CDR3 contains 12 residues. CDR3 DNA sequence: TGTGCCTGGAGTGTACCCCGAGCGGGCCTCCACTTT. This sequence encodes CAWSVPRAGLHF.

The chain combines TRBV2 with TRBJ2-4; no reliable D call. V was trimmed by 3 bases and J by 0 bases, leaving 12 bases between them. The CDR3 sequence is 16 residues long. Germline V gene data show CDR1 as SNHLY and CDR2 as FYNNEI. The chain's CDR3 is CASSDPTLRAKNIQYF. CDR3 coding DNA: TGTGCCAGCAGTGACCCGACTTTGCGAGCCAAAAACATTCAGTACTTC.

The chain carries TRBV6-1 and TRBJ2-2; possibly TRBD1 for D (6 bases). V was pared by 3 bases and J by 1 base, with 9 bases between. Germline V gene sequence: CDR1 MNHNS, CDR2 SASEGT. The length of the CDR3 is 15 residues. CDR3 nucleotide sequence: TGTGCCAGCAGTGACAGGGGTGTGAACACCGGGGAGCTGTTTTTT. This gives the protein CASSDRGVNTGELFF.

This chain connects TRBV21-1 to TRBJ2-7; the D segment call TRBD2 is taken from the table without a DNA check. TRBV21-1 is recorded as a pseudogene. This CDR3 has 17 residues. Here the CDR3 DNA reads TGTGCCAGCAGCAAAGGAGGGGGGGTTACCTCCACCTACGAGCAGTACTTC. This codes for CASSKGGGVTSTYEQYF.

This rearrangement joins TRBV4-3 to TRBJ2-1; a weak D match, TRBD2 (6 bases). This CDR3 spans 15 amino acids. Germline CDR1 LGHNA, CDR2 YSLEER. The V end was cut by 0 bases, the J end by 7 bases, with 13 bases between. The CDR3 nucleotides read TGCGCCAGCAGCCAAGATCGATACGGAGGGAATGAGCAGTTCTTC. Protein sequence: CASSQDRYGGNEQFF.

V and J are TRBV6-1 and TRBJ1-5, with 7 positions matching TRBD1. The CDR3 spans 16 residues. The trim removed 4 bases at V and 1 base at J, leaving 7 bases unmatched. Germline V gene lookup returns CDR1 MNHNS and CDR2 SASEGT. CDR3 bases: TGTGCCAGCAGTGCAAGGTCAGGGGGAAGCAATCAGCCCCAGCATTTT. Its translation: CASSARSGGSNQPQHF.

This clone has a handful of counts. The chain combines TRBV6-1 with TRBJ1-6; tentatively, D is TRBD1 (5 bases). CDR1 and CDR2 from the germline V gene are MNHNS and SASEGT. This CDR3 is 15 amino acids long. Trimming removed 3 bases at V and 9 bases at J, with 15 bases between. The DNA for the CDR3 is TGTGCCAGCAGTGACCAGGAAGAAGGGGTTTCACCCCTCCACTTT. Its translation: CASSDQEEGVSPLHF.

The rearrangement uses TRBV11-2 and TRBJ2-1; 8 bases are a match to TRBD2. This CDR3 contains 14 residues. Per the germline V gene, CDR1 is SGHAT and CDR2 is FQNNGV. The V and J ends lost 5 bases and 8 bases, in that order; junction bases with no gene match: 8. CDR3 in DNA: TGTGCCAGCAGCCGAGATTCTAGCGGGCATGAGCAGTTCTTC. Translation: CASSRDSSGHEQFF.

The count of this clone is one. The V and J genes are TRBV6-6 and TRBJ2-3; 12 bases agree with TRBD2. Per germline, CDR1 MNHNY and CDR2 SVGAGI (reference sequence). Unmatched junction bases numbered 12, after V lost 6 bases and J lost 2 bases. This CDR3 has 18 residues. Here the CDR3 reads CASSRAGLAGSHTDTQYF. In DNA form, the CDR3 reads TGTGCCAGCAGCCGAGCCGGACTAGCGGGGTCCCACACAGATACGCAGTATTTT.

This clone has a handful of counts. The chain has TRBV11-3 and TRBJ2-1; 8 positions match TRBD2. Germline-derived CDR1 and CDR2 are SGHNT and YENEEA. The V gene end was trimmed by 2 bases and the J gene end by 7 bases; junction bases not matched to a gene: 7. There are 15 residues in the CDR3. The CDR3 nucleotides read TGTGCCAGCAGCTTAACGGGGGGGCCCGGGAATGAGCAGTTCTTC. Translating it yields CASSLTGGPGNEQFF.

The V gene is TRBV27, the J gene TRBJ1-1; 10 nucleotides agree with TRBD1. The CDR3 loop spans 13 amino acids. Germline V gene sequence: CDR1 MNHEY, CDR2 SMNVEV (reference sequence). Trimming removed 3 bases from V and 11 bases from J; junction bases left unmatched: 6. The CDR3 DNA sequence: TGTGCCAGCAGTTTGGGACAGGGGTTTGTTGCTTTCTTT. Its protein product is CASSLGQGFVAFF.

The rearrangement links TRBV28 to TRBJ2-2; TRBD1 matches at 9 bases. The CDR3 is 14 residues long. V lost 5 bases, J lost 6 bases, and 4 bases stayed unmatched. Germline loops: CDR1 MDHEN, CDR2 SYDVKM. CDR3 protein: CASSADRGAGELFF. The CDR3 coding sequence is TGTGCCAGCAGTGCAGACAGGGGGGCCGGGGAGCTGTTTTTT.

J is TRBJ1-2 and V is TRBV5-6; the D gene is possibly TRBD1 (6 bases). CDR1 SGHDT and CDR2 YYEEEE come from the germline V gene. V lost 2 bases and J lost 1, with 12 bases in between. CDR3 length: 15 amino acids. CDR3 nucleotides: TGTGCCAGCAGCTTACAGGGCCCCTATAACTATGGCTACACCTTC. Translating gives CASSLQGPYNYGYTF.

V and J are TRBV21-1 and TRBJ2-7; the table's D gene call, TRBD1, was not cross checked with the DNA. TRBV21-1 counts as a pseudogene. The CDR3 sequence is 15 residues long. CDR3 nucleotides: TGTGCCAGCAGTCGAGACAGTAGCCCTACCTACGAGCAGTACTTC. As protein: CASSRDSSPTYEQYF.

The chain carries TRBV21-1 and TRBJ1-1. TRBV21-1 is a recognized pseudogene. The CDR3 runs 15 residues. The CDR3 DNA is TGTGCCAGCAGCCGTATAATTCGGGGAAACACTGAAGCTTTCTTT. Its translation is CASSRIIRGNTEAFF.

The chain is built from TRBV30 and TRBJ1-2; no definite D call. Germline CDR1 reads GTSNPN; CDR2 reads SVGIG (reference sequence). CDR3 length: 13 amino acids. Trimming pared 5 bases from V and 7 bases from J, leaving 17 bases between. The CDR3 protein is CAWAREGVGGYTF. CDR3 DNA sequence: TGTGCCTGGGCGAGGGAAGGTGTTGGTGGCTACACCTTC.

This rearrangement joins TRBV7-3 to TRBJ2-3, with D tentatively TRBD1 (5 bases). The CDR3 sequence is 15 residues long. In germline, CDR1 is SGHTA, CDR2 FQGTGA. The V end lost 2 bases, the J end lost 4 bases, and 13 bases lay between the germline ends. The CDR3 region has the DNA TGTGCCAGCAGCTTAGGGCAGGGCTTCGCAGATACGCAGTATTTT. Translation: CASSLGQGFADTQYF.

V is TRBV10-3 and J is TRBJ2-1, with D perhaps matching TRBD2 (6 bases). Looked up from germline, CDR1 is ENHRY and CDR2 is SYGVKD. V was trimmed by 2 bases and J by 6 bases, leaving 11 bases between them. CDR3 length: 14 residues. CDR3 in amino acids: CAISETGLPNEQFF. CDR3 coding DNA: TGTGCCATCAGTGAGACGGGACTCCCCAATGAGCAGTTCTTC.

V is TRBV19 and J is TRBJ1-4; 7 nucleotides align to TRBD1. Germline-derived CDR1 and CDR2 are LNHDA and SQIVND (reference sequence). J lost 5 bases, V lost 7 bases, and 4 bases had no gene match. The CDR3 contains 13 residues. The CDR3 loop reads CASIGTVNEKLFF. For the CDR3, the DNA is TGTGCCAGTATCGGGACAGTAAATGAAAAACTGTTTTTT.

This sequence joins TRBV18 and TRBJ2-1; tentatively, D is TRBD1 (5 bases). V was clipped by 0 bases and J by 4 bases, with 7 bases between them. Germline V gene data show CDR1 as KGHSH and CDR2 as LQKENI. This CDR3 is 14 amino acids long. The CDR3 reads CASSPPSGYNEQFF. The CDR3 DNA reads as TGTGCCAGCTCACCACCTTCAGGGTACAATGAGCAGTTCTTC.

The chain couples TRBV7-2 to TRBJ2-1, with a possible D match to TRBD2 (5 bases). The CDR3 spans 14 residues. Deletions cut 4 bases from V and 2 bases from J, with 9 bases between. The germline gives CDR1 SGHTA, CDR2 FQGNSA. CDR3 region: CASSSSGAYNEQFF. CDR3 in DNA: TGTGCCAGCAGCTCTTCCGGGGCCTACAATGAGCAGTTCTTC.

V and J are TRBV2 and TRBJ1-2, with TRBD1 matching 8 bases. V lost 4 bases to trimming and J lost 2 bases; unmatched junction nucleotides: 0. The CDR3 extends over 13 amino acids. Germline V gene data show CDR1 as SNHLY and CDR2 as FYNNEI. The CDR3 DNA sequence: TGTGCCAGCAGTGGACAGGGGAACTATGGCTACACCTTC. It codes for CASSGQGNYGYTF.

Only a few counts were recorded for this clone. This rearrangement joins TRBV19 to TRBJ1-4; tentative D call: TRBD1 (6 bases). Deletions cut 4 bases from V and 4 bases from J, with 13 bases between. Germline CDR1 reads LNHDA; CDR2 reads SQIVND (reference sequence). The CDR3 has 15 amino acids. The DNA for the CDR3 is TGTGCCAGTAGTACCGACAGGTTCGATAATGAAAAACTGTTTTTT. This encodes CASSTDRFDNEKLFF.

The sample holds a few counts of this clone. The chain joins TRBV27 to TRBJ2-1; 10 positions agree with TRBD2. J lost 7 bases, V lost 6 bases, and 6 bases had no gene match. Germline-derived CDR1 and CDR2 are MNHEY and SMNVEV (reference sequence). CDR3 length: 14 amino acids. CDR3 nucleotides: TGTGCCAGCAGGCCGAGCGGGGGGGCAAATGAGCAGTTCTTC. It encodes CASRPSGGANEQFF.

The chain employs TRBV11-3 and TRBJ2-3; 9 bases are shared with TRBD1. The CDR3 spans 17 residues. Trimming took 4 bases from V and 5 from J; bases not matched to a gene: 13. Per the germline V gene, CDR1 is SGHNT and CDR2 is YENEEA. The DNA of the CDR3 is TGTGCCAGCAGCTCATCTCCGGACAGGGGAGTTGGAGATACGCAGTATTTT. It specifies CASSSSPDRGVGDTQYF.

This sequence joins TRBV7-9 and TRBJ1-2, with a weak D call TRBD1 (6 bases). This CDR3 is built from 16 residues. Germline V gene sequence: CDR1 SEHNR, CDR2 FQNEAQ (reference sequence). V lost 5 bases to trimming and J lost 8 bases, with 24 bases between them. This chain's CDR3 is CASSMFQQGGKFGYTF. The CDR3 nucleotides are TGTGCCAGCAGCATGTTCCAACAGGGCGGCAAATTCGGCTACACCTTC.

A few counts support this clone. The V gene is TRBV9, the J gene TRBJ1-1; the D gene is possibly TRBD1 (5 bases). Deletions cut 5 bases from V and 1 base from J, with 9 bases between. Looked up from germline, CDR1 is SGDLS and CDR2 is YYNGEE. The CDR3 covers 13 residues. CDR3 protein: CASSKTANTEAFF. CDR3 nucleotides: TGTGCCAGCAGTAAGACAGCGAACACTGAAGCTTTCTTT.

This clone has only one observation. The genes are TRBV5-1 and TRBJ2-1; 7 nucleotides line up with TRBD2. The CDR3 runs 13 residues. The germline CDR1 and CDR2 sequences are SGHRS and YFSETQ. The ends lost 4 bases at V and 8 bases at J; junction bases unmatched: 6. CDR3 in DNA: TGCGCCAGCAGCAGTAACAGCGGGGATGAGCAGTTCTTC. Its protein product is CASSSNSGDEQFF.

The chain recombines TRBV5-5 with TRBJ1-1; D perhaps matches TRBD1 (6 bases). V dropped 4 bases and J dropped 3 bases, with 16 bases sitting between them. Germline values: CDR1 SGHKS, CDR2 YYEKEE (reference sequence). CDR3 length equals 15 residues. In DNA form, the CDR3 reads TGTGCCAGCAGCGACCCCAGGGGTGAGGACACTGAAGCTTTCTTT. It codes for CASSDPRGEDTEAFF.

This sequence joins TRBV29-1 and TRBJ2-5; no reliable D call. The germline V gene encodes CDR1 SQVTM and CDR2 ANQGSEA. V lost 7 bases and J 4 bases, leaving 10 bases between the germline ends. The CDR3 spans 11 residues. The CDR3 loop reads CSERGGETQYF. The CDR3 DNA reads TGCAGCGAGAGAGGCGGAGAGACCCAGTACTTC.